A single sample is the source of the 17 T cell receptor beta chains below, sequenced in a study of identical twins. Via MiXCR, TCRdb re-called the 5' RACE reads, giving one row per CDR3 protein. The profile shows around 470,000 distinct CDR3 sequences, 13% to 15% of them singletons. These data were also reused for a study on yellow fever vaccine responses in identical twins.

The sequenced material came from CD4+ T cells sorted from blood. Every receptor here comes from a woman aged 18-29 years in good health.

The CDR3 sequence: CASKGSSQSTDTQYF. In DNA, the CDR3 is TGTGCCAGCAAAGGATCTAGCCAGAGCACAGATACGCAGTATTTT. The chain carries TRBV6-2 or TRBV6-3 and TRBJ2-3, with D possibly being TRBD2 (5 bases). The CDR3 runs to 15 residues. CDR1 and CDR2 from the germline V gene are MNHEY and SVGEGT. The V end lost 7 bases, the J end lost 0 bases, and 14 bases lay between the germline ends.

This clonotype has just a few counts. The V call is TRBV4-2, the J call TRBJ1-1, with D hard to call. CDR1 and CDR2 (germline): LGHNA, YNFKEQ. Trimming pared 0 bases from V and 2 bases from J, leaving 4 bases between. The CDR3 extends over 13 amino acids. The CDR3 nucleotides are TGTGCCAGCAGCCAAGATCACAACACTGAAGCTTTCTTT. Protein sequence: CASSQDHNTEAFF.

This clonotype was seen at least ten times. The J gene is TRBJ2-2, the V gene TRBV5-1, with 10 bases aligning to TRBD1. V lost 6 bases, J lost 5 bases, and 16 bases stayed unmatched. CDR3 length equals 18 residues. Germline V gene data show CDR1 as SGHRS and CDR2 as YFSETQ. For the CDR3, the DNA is TGCGCCAGCATGTGGGGGACAGGGGACTCGCGAAGAACCGGGGAGCTGTTTTTT. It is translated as CASMWGTGDSRRTGELFF.

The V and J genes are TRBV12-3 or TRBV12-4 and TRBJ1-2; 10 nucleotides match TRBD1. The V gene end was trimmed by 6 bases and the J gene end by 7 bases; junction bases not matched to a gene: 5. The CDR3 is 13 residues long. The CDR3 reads CASRPGTGVGYTF. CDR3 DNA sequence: TGTGCCAGCAGACCCGGGACAGGGGTTGGCTACACCTTC.

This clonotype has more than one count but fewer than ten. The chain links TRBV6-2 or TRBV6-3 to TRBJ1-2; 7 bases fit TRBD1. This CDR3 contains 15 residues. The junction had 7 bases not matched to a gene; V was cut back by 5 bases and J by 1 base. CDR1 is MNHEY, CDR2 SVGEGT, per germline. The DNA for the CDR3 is TGTGCCAGCAGTAAAGGGGGCTCAGATAACTATGGCTACACCTTC. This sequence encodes CASSKGGSDNYGYTF.

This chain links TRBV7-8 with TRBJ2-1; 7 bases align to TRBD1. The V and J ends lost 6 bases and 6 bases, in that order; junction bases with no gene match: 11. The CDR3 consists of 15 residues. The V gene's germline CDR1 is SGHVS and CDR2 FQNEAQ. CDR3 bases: TGTGCCAGCAGTGTTCAAGAGGGGGCCGGCAATGAGCAGTTCTTC. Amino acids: CASSVQEGAGNEQFF.

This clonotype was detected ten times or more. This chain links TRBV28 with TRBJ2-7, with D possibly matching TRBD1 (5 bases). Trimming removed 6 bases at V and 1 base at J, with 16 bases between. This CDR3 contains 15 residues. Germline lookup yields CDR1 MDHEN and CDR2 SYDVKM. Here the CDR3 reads CASRETNRLSYEQYF. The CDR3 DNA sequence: TGTGCCAGCAGAGAGACAAACAGGCTTTCCTACGAGCAGTACTTC.

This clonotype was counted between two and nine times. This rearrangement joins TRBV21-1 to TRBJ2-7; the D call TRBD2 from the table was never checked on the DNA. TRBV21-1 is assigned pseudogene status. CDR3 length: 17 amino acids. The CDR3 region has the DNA TGTGCCAGCAGCATTGAGGGACGCTGGGCCCCAAGCTACGAGCAGTACTTC. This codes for CASSIEGRWAPSYEQYF.

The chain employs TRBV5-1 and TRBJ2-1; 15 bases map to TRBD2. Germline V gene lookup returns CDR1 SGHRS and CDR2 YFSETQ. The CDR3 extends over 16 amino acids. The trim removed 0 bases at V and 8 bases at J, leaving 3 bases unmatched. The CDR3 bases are TGCGCCAGCAGCTTGGATGGACTAGCGGGAGGGGATGAGCAGTTCTTC. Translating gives CASSLDGLAGGDEQFF.

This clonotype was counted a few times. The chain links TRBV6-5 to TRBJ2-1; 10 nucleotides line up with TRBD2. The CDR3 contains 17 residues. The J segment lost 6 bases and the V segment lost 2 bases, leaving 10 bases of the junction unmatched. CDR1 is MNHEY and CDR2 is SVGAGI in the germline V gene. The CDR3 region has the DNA TGTGCCAGCAGTTACGACGCCGGGACTAGCGTAGGCAATGAGCAGTTCTTC. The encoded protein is CASSYDAGTSVGNEQFF.

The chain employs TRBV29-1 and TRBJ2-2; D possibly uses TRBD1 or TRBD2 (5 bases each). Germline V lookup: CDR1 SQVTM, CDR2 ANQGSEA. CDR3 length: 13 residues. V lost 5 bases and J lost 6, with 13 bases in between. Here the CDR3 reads CSVSDVGAGELFF. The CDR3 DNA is TGCAGCGTTTCGGACGTGGGGGCCGGGGAGCTGTTTTTT.

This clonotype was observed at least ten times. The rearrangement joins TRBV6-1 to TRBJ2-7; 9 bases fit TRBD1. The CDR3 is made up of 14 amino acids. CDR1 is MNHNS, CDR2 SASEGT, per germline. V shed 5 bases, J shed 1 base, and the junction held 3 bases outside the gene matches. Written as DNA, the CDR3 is TGTGCCAGCAGTACCGGGACAGGGTCCTACGAGCAGTACTTC. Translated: CASSTGTGSYEQYF.

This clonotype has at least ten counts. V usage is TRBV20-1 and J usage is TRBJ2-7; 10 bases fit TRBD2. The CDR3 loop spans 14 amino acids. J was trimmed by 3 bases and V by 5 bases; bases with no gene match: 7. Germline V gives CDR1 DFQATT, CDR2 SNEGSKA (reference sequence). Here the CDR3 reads CSALRTSGFYEQYF. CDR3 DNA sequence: TGCAGTGCTCTCCGGACTAGCGGCTTCTACGAGCAGTACTTC.

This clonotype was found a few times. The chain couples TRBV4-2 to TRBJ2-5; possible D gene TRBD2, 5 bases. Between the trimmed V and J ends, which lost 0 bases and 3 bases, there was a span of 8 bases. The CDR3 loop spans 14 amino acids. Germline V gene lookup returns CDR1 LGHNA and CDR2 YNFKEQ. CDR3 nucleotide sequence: TGTGCCAGCAGCCAAGATCCCGGGAAAGAGACCCAGTACTTC. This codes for CASSQDPGKETQYF.

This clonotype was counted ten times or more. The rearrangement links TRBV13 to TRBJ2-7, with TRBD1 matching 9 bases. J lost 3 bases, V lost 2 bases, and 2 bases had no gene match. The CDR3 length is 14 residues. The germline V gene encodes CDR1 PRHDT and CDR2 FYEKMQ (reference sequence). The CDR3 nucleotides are TGTGCCAGCAGCTTACCGGACAGGGGCTACGAGCAGTACTTC. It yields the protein CASSLPDRGYEQYF.

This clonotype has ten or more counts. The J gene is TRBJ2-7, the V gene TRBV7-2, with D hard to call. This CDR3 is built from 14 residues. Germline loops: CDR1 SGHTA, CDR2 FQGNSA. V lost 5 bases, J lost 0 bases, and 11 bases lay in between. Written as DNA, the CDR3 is TGTGCCAGCAGCCGACTGGGCGACTCCTACGAGCAGTACTTC. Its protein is CASSRLGDSYEQYF.

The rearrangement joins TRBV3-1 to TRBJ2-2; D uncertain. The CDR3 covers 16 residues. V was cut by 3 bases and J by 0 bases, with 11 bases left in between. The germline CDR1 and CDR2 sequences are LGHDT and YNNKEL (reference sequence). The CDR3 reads CASSHLGRSNTGELFF. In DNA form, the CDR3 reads TGTGCCAGCAGCCACCTCGGGCGGTCGAACACCGGGGAGCTGTTTTTT.